The present entry profiles one T cell receptor beta chain with its context. Its specificity is not known. TCRdb recomputed calls from the RT-PCR reads with MiXCR, one row per CDR3 protein. Of 500,000 to 600,000 distinct CDR3 sequences listed, about 8% were seen once; the top ten hold roughly 13%. The data were taken from a study of response to subunit inactivated influenza vaccine. Points from the study as a whole: The authors offered the suggestion that each seasonal influenza vaccination recruits few new T cells.

Germline assignment: CDR1 SGHAT and CDR2 FQNNGV. This CDR3 comprises 17 residues. V was clipped by 5 bases and J by 5 bases; unmatched bases: 16. This clonotype was obtained from a man between 45 and 75 years old who received an inactivated influenza vaccine. V gene TRBV11-2 combines with J gene TRBJ2-5; 8 positions agree with TRBD1. The sample was PBMCs from blood, taken less than 30 months after vaccination. The CDR3 is CASSSLVWTGLRETQYF. As DNA, the CDR3 is TGTGCCAGCAGCAGCTTAGTGTGGACAGGGTTAAGGGAGACCCAGTACTTC.